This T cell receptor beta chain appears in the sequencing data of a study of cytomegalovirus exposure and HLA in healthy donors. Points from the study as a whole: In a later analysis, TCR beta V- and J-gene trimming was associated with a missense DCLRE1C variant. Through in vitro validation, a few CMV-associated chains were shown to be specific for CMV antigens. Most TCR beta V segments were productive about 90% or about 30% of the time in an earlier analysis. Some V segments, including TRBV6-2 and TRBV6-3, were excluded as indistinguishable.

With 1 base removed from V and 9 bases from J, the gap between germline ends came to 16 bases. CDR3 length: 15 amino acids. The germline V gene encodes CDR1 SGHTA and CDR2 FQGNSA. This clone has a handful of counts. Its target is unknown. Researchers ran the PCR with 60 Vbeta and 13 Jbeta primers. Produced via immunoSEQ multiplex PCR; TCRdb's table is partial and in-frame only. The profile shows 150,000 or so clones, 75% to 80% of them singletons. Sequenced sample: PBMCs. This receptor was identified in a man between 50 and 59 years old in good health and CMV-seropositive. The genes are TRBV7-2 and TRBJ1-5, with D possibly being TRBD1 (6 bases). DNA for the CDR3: TGTGCCAGCAGCTTAGGGCGCGGGCAGGGGAGGCCCCAGCATTTT. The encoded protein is CASSLGRGQGRPQHF.